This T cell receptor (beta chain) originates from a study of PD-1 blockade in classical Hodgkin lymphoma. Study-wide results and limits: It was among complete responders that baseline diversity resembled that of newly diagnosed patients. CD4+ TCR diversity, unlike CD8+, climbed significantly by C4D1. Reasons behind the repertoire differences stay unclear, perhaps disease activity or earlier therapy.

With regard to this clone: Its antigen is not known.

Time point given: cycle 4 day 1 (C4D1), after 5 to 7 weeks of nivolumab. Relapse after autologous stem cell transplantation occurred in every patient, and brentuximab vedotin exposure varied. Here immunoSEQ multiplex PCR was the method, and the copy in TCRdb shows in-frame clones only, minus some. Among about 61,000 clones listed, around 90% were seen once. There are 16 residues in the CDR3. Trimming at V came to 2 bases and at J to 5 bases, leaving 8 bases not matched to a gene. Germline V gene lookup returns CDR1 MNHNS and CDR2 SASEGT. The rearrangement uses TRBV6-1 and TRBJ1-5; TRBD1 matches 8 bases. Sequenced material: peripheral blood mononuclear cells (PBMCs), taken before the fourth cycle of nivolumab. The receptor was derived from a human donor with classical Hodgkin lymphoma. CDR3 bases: TGTGCCAGCAGTGAATTGTCCAGGGGGCTGTATCAGCCCCAGCATTTT. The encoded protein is CASSELSRGLYQPQHF.